This record concerns one TCR beta chain sequence. Its antigen is currently unknown. The data are from a study of neoadjuvant nivolumab and ipilimumab in lung cancer. Profiled with immunoSEQ multiplex PCR; TCRdb holds only in-frame clones, not every one. This repertoire shows about 3,800 clones, more than 70% found once; its top ten account for 4% to 6%. Study-level results: TCR richness and clonality were higher in tumors than adjacent uninvolved lung. Pretherapy blood TCR richness correlated positively with resected tumor richness. TCR clonality did not significantly correlate with pathologic tumor regression. From pretherapy to surgery, tumor richness and clonality rose with dual therapy.

After removal of 4 bases from V and 5 bases from J, the junction contained 6 bases not matched to a gene. The CDR3 has 16 amino acids. The germline V gene has CDR1 MGHDK and CDR2 SYGVNS. The sample here was adjacent normal lung tissue, taken after neoadjuvant nivolumab, alone or with ipilimumab, at or shortly before surgery. The clonotype originates from an adult with non-small cell lung cancer. The chain has TRBV25-1 and TRBJ2-5, with 14 bases lining up with TRBD2. CDR3 sequence reads: CASSGRLAGGRETQYF. The CDR3 DNA is TGTGCCAGCAGTGGACGACTAGCGGGAGGGCGGGAGACCCAGTACTTC.